The clone carrying this T cell receptor beta chain was found many times. What it binds is unknown. The entry originates in a study of T cells in Graves' hyperthyroidism and ophthalmopathy. Study-wide background: Blood from the periphery was taken at initial diagnosis, before any treatment.

Study-wide results and caveats: Blood also carried most thyroid clonotypes expanded above 0.001.

Stable hyperthyroidism: no ophthalmopathy progression over 18 months of follow-up. Fresh 10 ml peripheral blood yielded PBMCs. Researchers took RNA transcripts and amplified the TCR beta CDR3 regions from them. With the HTBI primer set, the TCR CDR3 went through a first round of RT-PCR. Via MiXCR, TCRdb re-called the multiplex PCR reads, giving one row per CDR3 protein. The profile shows approximately 430,000 distinct CDR3 sequences, roughly 14% of them singletons. This clonotype was obtained from a woman between 18 and 30 years old with Graves' hyperthyroidism. The sample taken for sequencing was blood.

DNA of the CDR3: TGCAGTGCTAGCGGGAGGGGTCAAGATACGCAGTATTTT. Translating it yields CSASGRGQDTQYF. The V and J genes are TRBV20-1 and TRBJ2-3, with 8 bases fitting TRBD2. The CDR3 totals 13 residues. Germline V gene sequence: CDR1 DFQATT, CDR2 SNEGSKA (reference sequence). Germline trimming cut 3 bases from V and 5 bases from J; bases unmatched to any gene: 4.